The 5 T cell receptor beta chains below all came from one sample that was sequenced in a study of blood T cell repertoires in COVID-19. Profiling relied on immunoSEQ multiplex PCR, and the TCRdb table lists in-frame clones only, not all of them. Of more than 200,000 clones listed, roughly 83% are singletons. Input material: peripheral blood. These receptors were taken from a man older than 75 with acute or convalescent COVID-19.

V usage is TRBV6-2 or TRBV6-3 and J usage is TRBJ2-5; 7 positions match TRBD2. This CDR3 has 16 residues. J lost 4 bases, V lost 2 bases, and 10 bases had no gene match. Germline V gives CDR1 MNHEY, CDR2 SVGEGT. The CDR3 reads CASSYVPSGLLETQYF. CDR3 DNA sequence: TGTGCCAGCAGTTACGTCCCTAGCGGACTACTAGAGACCCAGTACTTC.

In its sample, this clone was seen once. This sequence joins TRBV4-2 and TRBJ1-4, with D possibly TRBD1 on 6 matching bases. This CDR3 has 14 residues. The germline V and J ends were trimmed by 5 bases and 11 bases, with 18 bases remaining between them. Germline V CDR1 and CDR2: LGHNA, YNFKEQ. The CDR3 DNA is TGTGCCAGCAGCTACGGGGGGGCCCGGGGGAAACTGTTTTTT. This translates into CASSYGGARGKLFF.

This chain links TRBV12-3 or TRBV12-4 with TRBJ1-2; D perhaps matches TRBD1 (6 bases). CDR3 length: 13 residues. The V end lost 5 bases, the J end lost 5 bases, and 12 bases lay between the germline ends. CDR3 loop: CASSVRRGYGYTF. For the CDR3, the DNA is TGTGCCAGCAGTGTCAGAAGGGGGTATGGCTACACCTTC.

The chain employs TRBV18 and TRBJ1-1; no definite D call. Germline V gene data show CDR1 as KGHSH and CDR2 as LQKENI. Trimming took off 0 bases at V and 1 base at J, with 9 bases between the two ends. The CDR3 consists of 15 residues. CDR3 region: CASSPPGRKNTEAFF. In nucleotides, the CDR3 is TGTGCCAGCTCACCACCGGGCAGAAAGAACACTGAAGCTTTCTTT.

The V call is TRBV28, the J call TRBJ2-3; 7 bases agree with TRBD2. Unmatched junction bases numbered 7, after V lost 6 bases and J lost 4 bases. This CDR3 is built from 14 residues. Germline loops: CDR1 MDHEN, CDR2 SYDVKM. The CDR3 loop is CASSSRRGADTQYF. The CDR3 DNA follows: TGTGCCAGCAGCTCCCGCCGGGGGGCAGATACGCAGTATTTT.